These 8 T cell receptor beta chains were all obtained from the same sample, sequenced in a study of T cell responses to AZD1222 COVID-19 vaccine. TCRdb's table, derived via immunoSEQ multiplex PCR, lists solely in-frame clones and lacks some. The data contain about 180,000 clones, around 88% of them singletons. The specimen comprised peripheral blood, sampled on day 0 of AZD1222 vaccination. Receptors were obtained from an adult in good health.

The chain has TRBV19 and TRBJ2-3; 12 bases map to TRBD2. This CDR3 is built from 16 residues. Losses at the gene ends were 6 bases for V and 0 bases for J; bases not matched to a gene: 4. Germline V gives CDR1 LNHDA, CDR2 SQIVND (reference sequence). CDR3 nucleotide sequence: TGTGCCAGTAGGACTAGCGGGGGCCACAGCACAGATACGCAGTATTTT. As protein: CASRTSGGHSTDTQYF. The variable domain in full, completed from reference TRBV19 and TRBJ2-3, reads DGGITQSPKYLFRKEGQNVTLSCEQNLNHDAMYWYRQDPGQGLRLIYYSQIVNDFQKGDIAEGYSVSREKKESFPLTVTSAQKNPTAFYLCASRTSGGHSTDTQYFGPGTRLTVL.

The rearrangement uses TRBV9 and TRBJ1-4; 12 bases are shared with TRBD1. This CDR3 has 16 amino acids. Trimming removed 4 bases from V and 5 bases from J; junction bases left unmatched: 6. CDR1 is SGDLS and CDR2 is YYNGEE in the germline V gene. The CDR3: CASSPGTGGSNEKLFF. The CDR3 nucleotides read TGTGCCAGCAGCCCCGGGACAGGGGGCTCAAATGAAAAACTGTTTTTT.

This chain uses TRBV19 with TRBJ1-5; possible D gene TRBD1, 6 bases. Per the germline V gene, CDR1 is LNHDA and CDR2 is SQIVND (reference sequence). The CDR3 has 16 residues. Between the trimmed V and J ends, which lost 6 bases and 4 bases, there was a span of 19 bases. The CDR3 DNA follows: TGTGCCAGTAGCAACAGGGTAGGCCTTCCTAATCAGCCCCAGCATTTT. It yields the protein CASSNRVGLPNQPQHF.

V usage is TRBV3-1 (or the pseudogene TRBV3-2) and J usage is TRBJ1-1, with 7 bases aligning to TRBD1. Per germline, CDR1 LGHDT and CDR2 YNNKEL (reference sequence). Trimming cost V 4 bases and J 5 bases; bases outside gene matches: 7. The CDR3 runs to 14 residues. The CDR3 DNA reads TGTGCCAGCAGCCGCACAGGGGTAGGGACTGAAGCTTTCTTT. Amino acids: CASSRTGVGTEAFF.

The V call is TRBV6-5, the J call TRBJ1-4, with D uncertain. The germline V and J ends were trimmed by 2 bases and 4 bases, with 8 bases remaining between them. The CDR3 contains 14 residues. Germline lookup yields CDR1 MNHEY and CDR2 SVGAGI. The CDR3 region is CASSYRRYNEKLFF. In DNA form, the CDR3 reads TGTGCCAGCAGTTACAGACGGTATAATGAAAAACTGTTTTTT.

V and J are TRBV2 and TRBJ1-4, with a weak D call TRBD1 (6 bases). The V end lost 0 bases, the J end lost 10 bases, and 9 bases lay between the germline ends. Germline V gene lookup returns CDR1 SNHLY and CDR2 FYNNEI. The CDR3 is made up of 13 amino acids. CDR3 region: CASSEAQGGKLFF. The CDR3 nucleotides read TGTGCCAGCAGTGAAGCACAGGGCGGAAAACTGTTTTTT.

The chain has TRBV5-1 and TRBJ2-1; 9 nucleotides align to TRBD2. CDR3 size: 16 residues. J was trimmed by 5 bases and V by 3 bases; bases with no gene match: 9. Germline values: CDR1 SGHRS, CDR2 YFSETQ. CDR3 bases: TGCGCCAGCAGCTCTGGGGCGGGGGGGCCTGACAATGAGCAGTTCTTC. This encodes CASSSGAGGPDNEQFF.

Comment on this clone: Additional DNA sequences in this sample encode the identical CDR3. The V and J genes are TRBV18 and TRBJ2-2; the D is unclear. V lost 0 bases and J lost 0, with 2 bases in between. Germline V gene data show CDR1 as KGHSH and CDR2 as LQKENI. This CDR3 has 14 amino acids. CDR3 sequence reads: CASSPPPNTGELFF. The CDR3 nucleotides are TGTGCCAGCTCACCACCCCCGAACACCGGGGAGCTGTTTTTT. The full variable domain, completed using reference TRBV18 and TRBJ2-2, is NAGVMQNPRHLVRRRGQEARLRCSPMKGHSHVYWYRQLPEEGLKFMVYLQKENIIDESGMPKERFSAEFPKEGPSILRIQQVVRGDSAAYFCASSPPPNTGELFFGEGSRLTVL.